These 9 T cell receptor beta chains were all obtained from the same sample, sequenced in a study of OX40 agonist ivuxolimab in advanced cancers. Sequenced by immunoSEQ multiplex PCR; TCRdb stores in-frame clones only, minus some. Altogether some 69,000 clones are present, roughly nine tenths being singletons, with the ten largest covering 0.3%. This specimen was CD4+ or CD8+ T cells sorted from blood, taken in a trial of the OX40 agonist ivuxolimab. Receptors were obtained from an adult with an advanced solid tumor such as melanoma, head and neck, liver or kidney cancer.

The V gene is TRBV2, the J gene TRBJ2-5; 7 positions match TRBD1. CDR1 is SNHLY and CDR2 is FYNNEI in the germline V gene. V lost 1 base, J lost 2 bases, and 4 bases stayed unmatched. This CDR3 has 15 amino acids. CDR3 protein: CASSEDRGYQETQYF. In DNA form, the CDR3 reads TGTGCCAGCAGTGAAGACAGGGGCTATCAAGAGACCCAGTACTTC.

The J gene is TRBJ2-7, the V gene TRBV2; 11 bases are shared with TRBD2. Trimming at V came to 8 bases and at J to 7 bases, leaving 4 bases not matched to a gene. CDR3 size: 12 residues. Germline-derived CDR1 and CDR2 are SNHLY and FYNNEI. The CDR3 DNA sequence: TGTGCCAGCTCTAGCGGGAGGTGGGAGCAGTACTTC. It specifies CASSSGRWEQYF. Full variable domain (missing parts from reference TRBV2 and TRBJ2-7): EPEVTQTPSHQVTQMGQEVILRCVPISNHLYFYWYRQILGQKVEFLVSFYNNEISEKSEIFDDQFSVERPDGSNFTLKIRSTKLEDSAMYFCASSSGRWEQYFGPGTRLTVT.

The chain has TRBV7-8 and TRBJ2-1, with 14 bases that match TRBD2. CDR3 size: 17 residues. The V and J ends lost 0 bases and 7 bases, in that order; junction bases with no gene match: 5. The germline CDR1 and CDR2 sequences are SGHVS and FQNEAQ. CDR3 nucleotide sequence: TGTGCCAGCAGCTTAGCCGGGACTAGCGGGAGATTAAATGAGCAGTTCTTC. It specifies CASSLAGTSGRLNEQFF. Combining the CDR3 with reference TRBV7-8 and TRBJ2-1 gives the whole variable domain GAGVSQSPRYKVAKRGQDVALRCDPISGHVSLFWYQQALGQGPEFLTYFQNEAQLDKSGLPSDRFFAERPEGSVSTLKIQRTQQEDSAVYLCASSLAGTSGRLNEQFFGPGTRLTVL.

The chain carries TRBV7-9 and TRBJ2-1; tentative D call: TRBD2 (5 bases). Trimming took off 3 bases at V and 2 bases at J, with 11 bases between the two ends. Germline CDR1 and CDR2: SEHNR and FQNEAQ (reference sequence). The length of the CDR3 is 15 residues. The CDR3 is CASSFSTTPYNEQFF. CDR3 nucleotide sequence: TGTGCCAGCAGCTTTTCGACTACCCCCTACAATGAGCAGTTCTTC.

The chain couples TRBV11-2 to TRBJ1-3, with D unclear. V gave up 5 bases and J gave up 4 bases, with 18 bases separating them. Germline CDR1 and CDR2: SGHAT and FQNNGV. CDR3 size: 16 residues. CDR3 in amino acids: CASSPNPGFSGNTIYF. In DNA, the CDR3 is TGTGCCAGCAGCCCCAATCCTGGGTTCTCGGGAAACACCATATATTTT.

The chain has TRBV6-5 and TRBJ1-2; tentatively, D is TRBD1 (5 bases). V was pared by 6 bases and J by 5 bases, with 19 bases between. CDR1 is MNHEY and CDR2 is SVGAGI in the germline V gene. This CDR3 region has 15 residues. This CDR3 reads CASRPGDAKTYGYTF. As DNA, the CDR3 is TGTGCCAGCAGACCTGGGGACGCTAAAACGTATGGCTACACCTTC.

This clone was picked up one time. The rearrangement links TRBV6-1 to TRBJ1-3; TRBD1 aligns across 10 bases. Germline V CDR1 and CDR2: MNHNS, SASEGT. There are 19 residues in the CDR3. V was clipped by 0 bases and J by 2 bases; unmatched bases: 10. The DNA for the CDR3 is TGTGCCAGCAGTGAAGCGCGAACCGGGACAGGGGTGACTGGAAACACCATATATTTT. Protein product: CASSEARTGTGVTGNTIYF.

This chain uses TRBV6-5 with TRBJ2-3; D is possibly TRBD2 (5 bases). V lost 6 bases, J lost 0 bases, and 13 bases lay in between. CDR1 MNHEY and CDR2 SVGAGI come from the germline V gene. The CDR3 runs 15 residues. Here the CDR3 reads CASRMRAPSTDTQYF. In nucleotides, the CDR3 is TGTGCCAGCAGGATGCGGGCTCCTAGCACAGATACGCAGTATTTT.

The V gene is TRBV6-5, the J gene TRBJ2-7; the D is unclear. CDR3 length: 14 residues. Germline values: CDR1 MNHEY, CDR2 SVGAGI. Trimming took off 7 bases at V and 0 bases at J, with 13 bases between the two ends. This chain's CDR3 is CASKMTEFSYEQYF. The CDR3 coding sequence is TGTGCCAGCAAGATGACGGAATTCTCCTACGAGCAGTACTTC.